This T cell receptor beta chain was documented in a study of response to subunit inactivated influenza vaccine. Study-wide results and caveats: A suggestion made by the authors is that each seasonal influenza vaccination recruits few new T cells.

TCRdb re-called the RT-PCR reads with MiXCR, one entry per CDR3 protein. The sample consists of under 850,000 distinct CDR3 sequences, approximately 17% of them appearing once. Germline V gene lookup returns CDR1 SQVTM and CDR2 ANQGSEA. Trimming took off 4 bases at V and 8 bases at J, with 8 bases between the two ends. The CDR3 covers 10 residues. A word on this clonotype: Its specificity is not known.

This receptor was obtained from a man in his forties or fifties who received an inactivated influenza vaccine. The J gene is TRBJ1-1, the V gene TRBV29-1; D gene uncertain. The material sequenced was PBMCs from blood, taken more than 4 days after vaccination. CDR3 sequence: CSVVKGEAFF. The CDR3 region has the DNA TGCAGCGTTGTGAAGGGAGAAGCTTTCTTT.